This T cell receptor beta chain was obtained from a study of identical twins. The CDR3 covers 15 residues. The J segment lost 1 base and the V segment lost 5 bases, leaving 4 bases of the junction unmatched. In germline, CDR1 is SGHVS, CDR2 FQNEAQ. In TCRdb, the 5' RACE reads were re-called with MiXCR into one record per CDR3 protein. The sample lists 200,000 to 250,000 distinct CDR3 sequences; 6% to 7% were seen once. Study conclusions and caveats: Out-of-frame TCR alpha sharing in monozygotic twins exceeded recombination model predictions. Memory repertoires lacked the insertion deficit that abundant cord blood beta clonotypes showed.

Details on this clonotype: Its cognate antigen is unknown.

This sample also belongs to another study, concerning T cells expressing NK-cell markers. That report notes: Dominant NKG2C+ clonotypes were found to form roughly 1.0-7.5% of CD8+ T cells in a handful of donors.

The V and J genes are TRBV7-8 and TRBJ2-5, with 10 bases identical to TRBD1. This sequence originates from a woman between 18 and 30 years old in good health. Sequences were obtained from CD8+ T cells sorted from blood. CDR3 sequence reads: CASSPDRGIQETQYF. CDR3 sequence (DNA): TGTGCCAGCAGCCCGGACAGGGGGATCCAAGAGACCCAGTACTTC.